Below are 24 T cell receptor beta chains sequenced from a single sample in a study of beta chain features in type 1 diabetes. The study's findings and limits: Moderately but significantly shorter TCRB CDR3s were found in Type 1 diabetes patients in all four CD4+ subsets.

These receptors are not linked to any known antigen. Since all of the isolated RNA was reverse transcribed, expressed TCRB transcripts were what got sequenced. TCRdb keeps only in-frame clones here, not all; method: immunoSEQ multiplex PCR. The data show around 280,000 clones, with approximately 15% seen just once and about 0.014% held by the top ten. The specimen sequenced was naive CD4+ T cells from blood. These receptors were obtained from a man aged 18 to 29 with type 1 diabetes.

This clone was seen a few times. The chain joins TRBV6-4 to TRBJ1-5; possible D gene TRBD1, 5 bases. V was pared by 4 bases and J by 7 bases, with 11 bases between. Germline CDR1 reads MRHNA; CDR2 reads SNTAGT. This CDR3 is built from 13 residues. CDR3 sequence (DNA): TGTGCCAGCAGTGCAGGGTGGCAACAGCCCCAGCATTTT. Its protein product is CASSAGWQQPQHF.

Only a few counts were recorded for this clone. The chain is built from TRBV7-2 and TRBJ2-7, with D uncertain. V lost 1 base, J lost 2 bases, and 12 bases lay in between. CDR1 SGHTA and CDR2 FQGNSA come from the germline V gene. This CDR3 spans 15 amino acids. CDR3 amino acids: CASSLVRAEAYEQYF. The CDR3 DNA reads TGTGCCAGCAGCTTAGTGAGAGCCGAGGCCTACGAGCAGTACTTC.

The chain is built from TRBV11-2 and TRBJ2-1, with 12 bases fitting TRBD2. Germline V lookup: CDR1 SGHAT, CDR2 FQNNGV. V dropped 6 bases and J dropped 7; count of bases not matched to a gene: 7. The CDR3 is 15 amino acids. The CDR3 reads CASRQLAGGPNEQFF. The CDR3 DNA reads TGTGCCAGCAGACAGCTAGCGGGGGGGCCGAATGAGCAGTTCTTC.

The V gene is TRBV5-1, the J gene TRBJ1-3; D remains ambiguous. V lost 0 bases and J lost 2, with 12 bases in between. The germline V gene has CDR1 SGHRS and CDR2 YFSETQ. The CDR3 totals 16 residues. CDR3 loop: CASSLGLGVTGNTIYF. CDR3 sequence (DNA): TGCGCCAGCAGCTTGGGGCTCGGGGTAACTGGAAACACCATATATTTT.

This chain joins TRBV5-1 and TRBJ2-7; the match to TRBD2 covers 7 bases. Germline V gives CDR1 SGHRS, CDR2 YFSETQ. The CDR3 is made up of 15 amino acids. V lost 0 bases and J lost 3; bases outside the gene matches: 6. CDR3 in DNA: TGCGCCAGCAGCTTGGAGGGAGGGGTCCTCTACGAGCAGTACTTC. The encoded protein is CASSLEGGVLYEQYF.

The V and J genes are TRBV2 and TRBJ1-5, with D possibly being TRBD1 (5 bases). Germline V gives CDR1 SNHLY, CDR2 FYNNEI. There are 15 residues in the CDR3. Trimming took off 7 bases at V and 2 bases at J, with 15 bases between the two ends. The CDR3 here is CASKRWEQGNQPQHF. Here the CDR3 DNA reads TGTGCCAGCAAAAGGTGGGAACAGGGCAATCAGCCCCAGCATTTT.

This clone has just a few counts. This rearrangement joins TRBV27 to TRBJ2-7, with 9 positions matching TRBD1. This CDR3 has 15 residues. Germline CDR1 reads MNHEY; CDR2 reads SMNVEV (reference sequence). Trimming cost V 6 bases and J 4 bases; bases outside gene matches: 10. The CDR3 DNA reads TGTGCCAGCAGCCAAACCGGGACAGGGCGATACGAGCAGTACTTC. The encoded protein is CASSQTGTGRYEQYF.

This sequence joins TRBV7-9 and TRBJ2-7, with D maybe TRBD2 (6 bases). The CDR3 loop spans 12 amino acids. The V and J ends lost 5 bases and 6 bases respectively, with 11 bases between them. CDR1 SEHNR and CDR2 FQNEAQ come from the germline V gene (reference sequence). CDR3 loop: CASSRGTGEQYF. The DNA of the CDR3 is TGTGCCAGCAGCCGGGGGACCGGCGAGCAGTACTTC.

The chain couples TRBV14 to TRBJ2-7; D is uncertain. Trimming shortened V by 1 base and J by 9 bases, and 13 bases separated the two germline ends. CDR1 is SGHDN, CDR2 FVKESK, per germline. The CDR3 covers 13 residues. The CDR3 region is CASSQVMSRWQYF. CDR3 DNA: TGTGCCAGCAGCCAAGTCATGTCCAGGTGGCAGTACTTC.

The V gene is TRBV5-5, the J gene TRBJ2-5; a weak D match, TRBD2 (6 bases). Germline V gene sequence: CDR1 SGHKS, CDR2 YYEKEE (reference sequence). The CDR3 runs to 15 residues. Trimming took off 1 base at V and 2 bases at J, with 12 bases between the two ends. The CDR3 here is CASSLFSGRQETQYF. CDR3 DNA: TGTGCCAGCAGCTTGTTTAGCGGCAGGCAAGAGACCCAGTACTTC.

Concerning this clone itself: Other nucleotide sequences from this sample produce the same CDR3. This chain links TRBV5-1 with TRBJ2-5; TRBD1 aligns across 7 bases. This CDR3 has 13 residues. Losses at the gene ends were 1 base for V and 5 bases for J; bases not matched to a gene: 2. CDR1 SGHRS and CDR2 YFSETQ come from the germline V gene. DNA for the CDR3: TGCGCCAGCAGCTTGACAGGGGACGAGACCCAGTACTTC. Its translation: CASSLTGDETQYF.

This clone has more than one count but fewer than ten. The CDR3 DNA follows: TGTGCCTGGAGGGATGGGGGGGCCGTAGAGACCCAGTACTTC. It specifies CAWRDGGAVETQYF. This rearrangement joins TRBV30 to TRBJ2-5, with D possibly being TRBD2 (7 bases). The CDR3 loop spans 14 amino acids. Trimming shortened V by 3 bases and J by 4 bases, and 15 bases separated the two germline ends. Germline V gene data show CDR1 as GTSNPN and CDR2 as SVGIG (reference sequence).

The chain combines TRBV15 with TRBJ2-7; 8 positions agree with TRBD2. CDR3 size: 15 residues. Germline V gives CDR1 LNHNV, CDR2 YYDKDF (reference sequence). The V gene end was trimmed by 1 base and the J gene end by 1 base; junction bases not matched to a gene: 3. The CDR3 region is CATSRGRGESYEQYF. The CDR3 region has the DNA TGTGCCACCAGCAGAGGGCGGGGGGAATCCTACGAGCAGTACTTC.

The V gene is TRBV7-2, the J gene TRBJ2-1, with 8 bases matching TRBD2. Trimming cost V 4 bases and J 0 bases; bases outside gene matches: 14. Germline V CDR1 and CDR2: SGHTA, FQGNSA. The CDR3 has 19 residues. DNA of the CDR3: TGTGCCAGCAGCTCGATACGGACTAGCCGAATGAGCTCCTACAATGAGCAGTTCTTC. Translating it yields CASSSIRTSRMSSYNEQFF.

CDR3: CASSLVPTGETYEQYF. The CDR3, as DNA: TGCGCCAGCAGCTTGGTCCCGACAGGTGAAACCTACGAGCAGTACTTC. This chain joins TRBV5-1 and TRBJ2-7, with D possibly TRBD1 on 6 matching bases. Germline assignment: CDR1 SGHRS and CDR2 YFSETQ. The V end was cut by 0 bases, the J end by 2 bases, with 15 bases between. CDR3 length: 16 amino acids.

This clone turned up a few times. The rearrangement uses TRBV5-1 and TRBJ2-5; 11 bases are shared with TRBD2. Germline assignment: CDR1 SGHRS and CDR2 YFSETQ. The CDR3 runs 15 residues. Trimming at V came to 5 bases and at J to 5 bases, leaving 8 bases not matched to a gene. In DNA form, the CDR3 reads TGCGCCAGCAGACTAGCGGGGGCCCCGGGGGAGACCCAGTACTTC. It yields the protein CASRLAGAPGETQYF.

The chain has TRBV2 and TRBJ2-5; a weak D match, TRBD1 (6 bases). The CDR3 is made up of 15 amino acids. The V end was cut by 5 bases, the J end by 5 bases, with 18 bases between. Germline CDR1 SNHLY, CDR2 FYNNEI. The CDR3 protein is CASSPIQGNGETQYF. For the CDR3, the DNA is TGTGCCAGCAGTCCTATTCAGGGGAACGGGGAGACCCAGTACTTC.

This clone has only a few counts. The chain uses TRBV18 and TRBJ1-5, with D possibly matching TRBD1 (5 bases). Trimming pared 3 bases from V and 7 bases from J, leaving 10 bases between. Germline CDR1 is KGHSH and CDR2 is LQKENI. The CDR3 totals 13 residues. CDR3 amino acids: CASSPTVKQPQHF. The CDR3 nucleotides are TGTGCCAGCTCACCGACAGTTAAGCAGCCCCAGCATTTT. The whole variable domain, remainder taken from reference TRBV18 and TRBJ1-5, is NAGVMQNPRHLVRRRGQEARLRCSPMKGHSHVYWYRQLPEEGLKFMVYLQKENIIDESGMPKERFSAEFPKEGPSILRIQQVVRGDSAAYFCASSPTVKQPQHFGDGTRLSIL.

This clone was counted between two and nine times. V usage is TRBV18 and J usage is TRBJ2-1, with TRBD1 as a possible D gene (5 bases). Looked up from germline, CDR1 is KGHSH and CDR2 is LQKENI. The ends were cut back, 1 base at V and 7 bases at J, with 11 bases in the middle. The CDR3 has 14 residues. Written as DNA, the CDR3 is TGTGCCAGCTCACCACAGGGGCCTGGTAATGAGCAGTTCTTC. It specifies CASSPQGPGNEQFF.

This chain uses TRBV5-4 with TRBJ2-7, with TRBD1 matching 8 bases. This CDR3 is 14 amino acids long. J was trimmed by 2 bases and V by 3 bases; bases with no gene match: 4. Germline loops: CDR1 SGHNT, CDR2 YYREEE (reference sequence). CDR3: CASSWDRSAYEQYF. CDR3 DNA: TGTGCCAGCAGCTGGGACAGGAGCGCCTACGAGCAGTACTTC.

The CDR3 protein is CAWSLGGGSLEQYF. The DNA for the CDR3 is TGTGCCTGGAGTTTGGGGGGAGGATCGCTCGAGCAGTACTTC. The chain couples TRBV30 to TRBJ2-7; D may be TRBD2 (6 bases). Trimming removed 2 bases at V and 6 bases at J, with 17 bases between. The germline gives CDR1 GTSNPN, CDR2 SVGIG (reference sequence). This CDR3 spans 14 amino acids.

Only a few counts were recorded for this clone. The V call is TRBV19, the J call TRBJ1-1; 10 bases are a match to TRBD1. J was trimmed by 0 bases and V by 8 bases; bases with no gene match: 9. The CDR3 has 16 amino acids. CDR1 is LNHDA and CDR2 is SQIVND in the germline V gene (reference sequence). This CDR3 reads CASRSTGGFMNTEAFF. The CDR3, as DNA: TGTGCCAGTCGTTCGACAGGGGGCTTCATGAACACTGAAGCTTTCTTT.

This clone was picked up a small number of times. This chain connects TRBV4-3 to TRBJ1-1; D gene unclear. Between the trimmed V and J ends, which lost 0 bases and 7 bases, there was a span of 9 bases. The CDR3 loop spans 13 amino acids. The germline CDR1 and CDR2 sequences are LGHNA and YSLEER. CDR3 residues: CASSQDPRVEAFF. The DNA for the CDR3 is TGCGCCAGCAGCCAAGATCCCCGCGTTGAAGCTTTCTTT.

This chain uses TRBV7-9 with TRBJ2-7; 7 bases line up with TRBD2. V gave up 5 bases and J gave up 1 base; unmatched junction bases: 8. This CDR3 comprises 15 residues. From germline, CDR1 is SEHNR and CDR2 FQNEAQ (reference sequence). This CDR3 reads CASSQRSSGSYEQYF. The CDR3 bases are TGTGCCAGCAGCCAGCGGTCTAGCGGATCCTACGAGCAGTACTTC.